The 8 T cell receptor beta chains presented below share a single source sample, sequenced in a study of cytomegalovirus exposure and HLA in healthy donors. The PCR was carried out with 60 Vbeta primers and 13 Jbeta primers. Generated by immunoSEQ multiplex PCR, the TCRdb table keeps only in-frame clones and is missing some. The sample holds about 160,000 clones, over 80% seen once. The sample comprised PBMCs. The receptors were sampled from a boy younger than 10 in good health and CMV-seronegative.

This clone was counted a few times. The CDR3 nucleotides are TGTGCCAGTAGTATGTTTTTCAAGGGGAACTATGGCTACACCTTC. This translates into CASSMFFKGNYGYTF. This chain joins TRBV19 and TRBJ1-2; a possible D gene is TRBD1 (5 bases). Trimming removed 3 bases at V and 2 bases at J, with 13 bases between. CDR3 size: 15 residues. Germline values: CDR1 LNHDA, CDR2 SQIVND (reference sequence).

CDR3 DNA: TGTGCCACCAGCAGAGATCCCATTTACAGGGCGTCGGGCACTGAAGCTTTCTTT. This encodes CATSRDPIYRASGTEAFF. The chain has TRBV15 and TRBJ1-1; TRBD1 is a possible D gene (6 bases). Germline V CDR1 and CDR2: LNHNV, YYDKDF (reference sequence). The ends were cut back, 0 bases at V and 4 bases at J, with 21 bases in the middle. This CDR3 spans 18 amino acids. Combining the CDR3 with reference TRBV15 and TRBJ1-1 gives the whole variable domain DAMVIQNPRYQVTQFGKPVTLSCSQTLNHNVMYWYQQKSSQAPKLLFHYYDKDFNNEADTPDNFQSRRPNTSFCFLDIRSPGLGDTAMYLCATSRDPIYRASGTEAFFGQGTRLTVV.

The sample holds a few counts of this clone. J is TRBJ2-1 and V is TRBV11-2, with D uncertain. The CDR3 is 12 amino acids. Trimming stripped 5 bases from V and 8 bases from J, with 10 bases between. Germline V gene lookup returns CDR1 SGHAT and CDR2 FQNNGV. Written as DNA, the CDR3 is TGTGCCAGCAGCCAAAATAGAGATGAGCAGTTCTTC. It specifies CASSQNRDEQFF.

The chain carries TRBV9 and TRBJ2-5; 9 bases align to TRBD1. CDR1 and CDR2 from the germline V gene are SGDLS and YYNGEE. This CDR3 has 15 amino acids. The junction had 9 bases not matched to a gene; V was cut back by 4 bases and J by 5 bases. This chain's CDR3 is CASSPWDRAAETQYF. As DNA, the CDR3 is TGTGCCAGCAGCCCATGGGACAGGGCGGCGGAGACCCAGTACTTC.

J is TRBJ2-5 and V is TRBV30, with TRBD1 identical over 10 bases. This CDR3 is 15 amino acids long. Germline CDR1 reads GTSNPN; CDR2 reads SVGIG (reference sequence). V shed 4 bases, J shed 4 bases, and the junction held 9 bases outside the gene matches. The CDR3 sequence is CAWTPGQGRRETQYF. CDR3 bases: TGTGCCTGGACCCCGGGACAGGGGAGGCGAGAGACCCAGTACTTC.

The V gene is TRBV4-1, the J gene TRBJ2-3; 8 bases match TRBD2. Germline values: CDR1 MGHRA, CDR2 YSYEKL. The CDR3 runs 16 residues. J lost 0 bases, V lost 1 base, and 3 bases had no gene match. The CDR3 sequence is CASSQAGRASTDTQYF. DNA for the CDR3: TGCGCCAGCAGCCAAGCCGGGAGGGCCAGCACAGATACGCAGTATTTT.

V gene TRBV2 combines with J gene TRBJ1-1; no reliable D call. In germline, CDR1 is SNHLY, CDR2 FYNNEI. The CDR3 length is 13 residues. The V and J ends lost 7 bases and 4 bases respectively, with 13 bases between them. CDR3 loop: CASITEPSTEAFF. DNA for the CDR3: TGTGCCAGCATCACCGAGCCCTCCACTGAAGCTTTCTTT.

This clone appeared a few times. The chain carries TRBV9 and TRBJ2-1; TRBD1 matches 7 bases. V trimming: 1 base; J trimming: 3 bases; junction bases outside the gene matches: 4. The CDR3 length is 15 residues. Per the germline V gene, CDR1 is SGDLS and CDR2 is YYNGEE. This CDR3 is CASSVTSGGYNEQFF. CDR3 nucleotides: TGTGCCAGCAGCGTAACGTCAGGGGGCTACAATGAGCAGTTCTTC.